This TCR beta chain is from a study of cytomegalovirus exposure and HLA in healthy donors. General observations from the study: The study recorded over 150 TCR beta chains that were cytomegalovirus-associated. Among TCR beta chains of equal frequency, HLA-associated ones were more clonally expanded in a later analysis. In a later analysis, TCR association rates varied by HLA locus: DRB1 most, HLA-C fewest.

V lost 5 bases and J lost 0; bases outside the gene matches: 9. CDR3 size: 17 residues. Germline V gene sequence: CDR1 MRHNA, CDR2 SNTAGT. Amplification used 60 Vbeta primers and 13 Jbeta primers. As handled by the study authors: In a later analysis, tens of millions of unique TCR beta chains included roughly 11 million shared by two or more donors. Produced via immunoSEQ multiplex PCR; TCRdb's table is partial and in-frame only. The V and J calls and clone size were taken over from that table, and D and trimming were inferred from the DNA. Of just over 150,000 clones in the sample, around 79% were seen once. Comments on this clone: What it binds is unknown.

The sequencing sample was made of PBMCs. The source is a woman between 45 and 65 years old in good health and CMV-seropositive. This chain connects TRBV6-4 to TRBJ2-2, with 7 bases identical to TRBD1. The chain's CDR3 is CASSPRTGTSNTGELFF. The CDR3 bases are TGTGCCAGCAGTCCTCGGACAGGAACCTCGAACACCGGGGAGCTGTTTTTT.